This TCR beta chain was recorded in a study of T cell responses to AZD1222 COVID-19 vaccine. Study-level points and caveats: Targets within unmutated variant regions were reportedly found for nearly half of spike-specific TCRs. Vaccine-related CD4 TCRs covered spike, predominating at 160-218 and 743-854.

Assay used: immunoSEQ multiplex PCR; TCRdb lists only in-frame clones, some missing. Here the sample spans approximately 130,000 clones, roughly 93% being singletons. Germline CDR1 is SGHKS and CDR2 is YYEKEE (reference sequence). The V and J ends lost 0 bases and 0 bases respectively, with 7 bases between them. The CDR3 consists of 15 residues. On this clone: As yet, its antigen is unknown.

The rearrangement uses TRBV5-5 and TRBJ2-1; D not resolved. Material: peripheral blood, obtained on day 0 of AZD1222 vaccination. This clonotype originated in an adult in good health. CDR3: CASSLVADSYNEQFF. The DNA of the CDR3 is TGTGCCAGCAGCTTGGTCGCGGACTCCTACAATGAGCAGTTCTTC.